Below are 5 T cell receptor beta chains sequenced from a single sample in a study of blood T cell repertoires in COVID-19 (dated by TCRdb to 2018 to 2021). The library was made by the immunoSEQ multiplex PCR assay. TCRdb holds this immuneACCESS table with in-frame rearrangements only. Some clones are missing; in checked studies, unresolved V genes explain under half, and the rest has no known cause. Present in this sample are roughly 570,000 clones, approximately 91% of which were seen just once. In total, the top ten clones hold less than 9% of the sample. Material: peripheral blood. The receptors were sampled from a woman between 45 and 65 years old with COVID-19, enrolled during active disease.

This clone was counted once. The J gene is TRBJ1-1, the V gene TRBV6-2 or TRBV6-3; TRBD1 might be the D (5 bases). Per germline, CDR1 MNHEY and CDR2 SVGEGT. V shed 5 bases and J shed 3 bases, with 10 bases lying between them. The CDR3 covers 13 residues. The CDR3: CASSRGTDTEAFF. The CDR3 DNA follows: TGTGCCAGCAGTAGGGGAACGGACACTGAAGCTTTCTTT.

This clone came up once. The chain couples TRBV9 to TRBJ1-2, with D tentatively TRBD1 (5 bases). Looked up from germline, CDR1 is SGDLS and CDR2 is YYNGEE. The CDR3 covers 13 residues. V lost 2 bases and J 8 bases, leaving 13 bases between the germline ends. In DNA, the CDR3 is TGTGCCAGCAGCGTTGACCTAAGGGGCGGCTACACCTTC. Its translation: CASSVDLRGGYTF.

The rearrangement joins TRBV5-4 to TRBJ2-3; 9 bases match TRBD2. This CDR3 is built from 16 residues. V shed 1 base, J shed 3 bases, and the junction held 6 bases outside the gene matches. CDR1 is SGHNT, CDR2 YYREEE, per germline (reference sequence). The CDR3 here is CASSLYAGGGTDTQYF. CDR3 in DNA: TGTGCCAGCAGCTTGTACGCGGGGGGGGGTACAGATACGCAGTATTTT.

The chain employs TRBV5-4 and TRBJ1-4; D is ambiguous. The V gene lost 4 bases and the J gene lost 6 bases, with 13 bases spanning the gap. Germline-derived CDR1 and CDR2 are SGHNT and YYREEE (reference sequence). The CDR3 length is 14 residues. CDR3 nucleotides: TGTGCCAGCAGCCCGGAGAGTATGGATGAAAAACTGTTTTTT. It is translated as CASSPESMDEKLFF.

The genes are TRBV7-9 and TRBJ2-3; a possible D gene is TRBD2 (6 bases). V was trimmed by 0 bases and J by 3 bases, leaving 16 bases between them. The germline V gene encodes CDR1 SEHNR and CDR2 FQNEAQ (reference sequence). The CDR3 spans 17 residues. CDR3 sequence (DNA): TGTGCCAGCAGCTTAGCATTACGACTAGATTTAACAGATACGCAGTATTTT. This sequence encodes CASSLALRLDLTDTQYF.